This entry lists 28 T cell receptor beta chains sequenced from one sample in a study of blood T cell repertoires in COVID-19. Only in-frame clones appear in the TCRdb table, and some are missing; sequencing was by immunoSEQ multiplex PCR. The sample carries about 98,000 clones, 84% recorded once. Sequenced: peripheral blood. These receptors were obtained from a human donor in a cohort sampled during active COVID-19.

The rearrangement joins TRBV6-2 or TRBV6-3 to TRBJ1-2, with 7 bases lining up with TRBD1. The CDR3 totals 15 residues. Trimming at V came to 6 bases and at J to 1 base, leaving 8 bases not matched to a gene. Germline V gene sequence: CDR1 MNHEY, CDR2 SVGEGT. The DNA for the CDR3 is TGTGCCAGCAGCCCGGGACAGACTATTAACTATGGCTACACCTTC. This gives the protein CASSPGQTINYGYTF.

The chain joins TRBV5-8 to TRBJ1-3; D not resolved. Germline V CDR1 and CDR2: SGHTS, YDEGEE. The CDR3 spans 16 residues. The V and J ends lost 2 bases and 8 bases respectively, with 20 bases between them. CDR3 sequence reads: CASSFRVLRMSDTIYF. The CDR3 DNA is TGTGCCAGCAGCTTCAGAGTACTACGGATGAGTGACACCATATATTTT.

This chain connects TRBV4-2 to TRBJ2-7; 7 bases agree with TRBD2. The CDR3 has 14 amino acids. In germline, CDR1 is LGHNA, CDR2 YNFKEQ. V lost 4 bases and J lost 6; bases outside the gene matches: 9. This chain's CDR3 is CASSRILTSSEQYF. The CDR3 nucleotides read TGTGCCAGCAGCCGAATTTTGACTAGCTCCGAGCAGTACTTC.

The chain carries TRBV2 and TRBJ2-5; 8 positions match TRBD1. The CDR3 sequence is 14 residues long. The germline CDR1 and CDR2 sequences are SNHLY and FYNNEI. Unmatched junction bases numbered 3, after V lost 5 bases and J lost 1 base. CDR3 DNA: TGTGCCAGCAGTTCCCAGGGGGCCCAAGAGACCCAGTACTTC. It is translated as CASSSQGAQETQYF.

The chain links TRBV7-9 to TRBJ2-3; TRBD1 matches 12 bases. The J segment lost 3 bases and the V segment lost 5 bases, leaving 3 bases of the junction unmatched. CDR3 length: 15 residues. Germline CDR1 reads SEHNR; CDR2 reads FQNEAQ (reference sequence). CDR3 residues: CASSGDRGRTDTQYF. For the CDR3, the DNA is TGTGCCAGCAGCGGGGACAGGGGGCGAACAGATACGCAGTATTTT. Complete variable domain (other parts from reference TRBV7-9 and TRBJ2-3): DTGVSQNPRHKITKRGQNVTFRCDPISEHNRLYWYRQTLGQGPEFLTYFQNEAQLEKSRLLSDRFSAERPKGSFSTLEIQRTEQGDSAMYLCASSGDRGRTDTQYFGPGTRLTVL.

This clone was seen only a few times. The rearrangement uses TRBV2 and TRBJ1-5; D is ambiguous. This CDR3 is built from 13 residues. The germline CDR1 and CDR2 sequences are SNHLY and FYNNEI. V was trimmed by 4 bases and J by 5 bases, leaving 9 bases between them. CDR3 nucleotide sequence: TGTGCCAGCAGTGCTCAGAGGGATCAGCCCCAGCATTTT. This codes for CASSAQRDQPQHF. Looking up the rest from reference TRBV2 and TRBJ1-5 gives the full variable domain: EPEVTQTPSHQVTQMGQEVILRCVPISNHLYFYWYRQILGQKVEFLVSFYNNEISEKSEIFDDQFSVERPDGSNFTLKIRSTKLEDSAMYFCASSAQRDQPQHFGDGTRLSIL.

This clone was counted a single time. The chain has TRBV5-5 and TRBJ2-5, with 10 positions matching TRBD2. The ends lost 1 base at V and 6 bases at J; junction bases unmatched: 6. The CDR3 is 15 amino acids. Per the germline V gene, CDR1 is SGHKS and CDR2 is YYEKEE (reference sequence). The CDR3 DNA reads TGTGCCAGCAGCTTGCCCAGCGGGGGGGCGAAGACCCAGTACTTC. Translating gives CASSLPSGGAKTQYF.

This clone has just one count. The J gene is TRBJ1-1, the V gene TRBV2, with D tentatively TRBD1 (6 bases). This CDR3 comprises 15 residues. The V and J ends lost 6 bases and 1 base respectively, with 15 bases between them. Germline values: CDR1 SNHLY, CDR2 FYNNEI. The CDR3 is CASSAGGHSNTEAFF. As DNA, the CDR3 is TGTGCCAGCAGCGCCGGGGGGCATTCGAACACTGAAGCTTTCTTT.

This clone was picked up a small number of times. The J gene is TRBJ2-6, the V gene TRBV18; 7 nucleotides align to TRBD1. There are 16 residues in the CDR3. Germline V gene data show CDR1 as KGHSH and CDR2 as LQKENI. The V gene end was trimmed by 6 bases and the J gene end by 4 bases; junction bases not matched to a gene: 9. The CDR3 nucleotides read TGTGCCAGCTCTATGACACAGGGGTCCGGGGCCAACGTCCTGACTTTC. Its protein is CASSMTQGSGANVLTF.

The chain recombines TRBV9 with TRBJ1-1; 8 bases align to TRBD1. V was pared by 0 bases and J by 1 base, with 11 bases of the junction left unmatched. The CDR3 is 18 residues long. Germline values: CDR1 SGDLS, CDR2 YYNGEE. The CDR3 coding sequence is TGTGCCAGCAGCGTAGGCTTATCAGGGGGCCGCCCGAACACTGAAGCTTTCTTT. It encodes CASSVGLSGGRPNTEAFF. Together with reference TRBV9 and TRBJ1-1, the CDR3 gives the full variable domain: DSGVTQTPKHLITATGQRVTLRCSPRSGDLSVYWYQQSLDQGLQFLIQYYNGEERAKGNILERFSAQQFPDLHSELNLSSLELGDSALYFCASSVGLSGGRPNTEAFFGQGTRLTVV.

The rearrangement links TRBV5-1 to TRBJ1-2, with 9 bases fitting TRBD1. This CDR3 is 15 amino acids long. From germline, CDR1 is SGHRS and CDR2 YFSETQ. After removal of 0 bases from V and 4 bases from J, the junction contained 4 bases not matched to a gene. CDR3 loop: CASSLGTGESYGYTF. CDR3 DNA sequence: TGCGCCAGCAGCTTGGGGACAGGGGAGAGCTATGGCTACACCTTC.

V and J are TRBV9 and TRBJ2-5, with D maybe TRBD2 (6 bases). Trimming left V 7 bases short and J 2 bases short, with 18 bases between. Looked up from germline, CDR1 is SGDLS and CDR2 is YYNGEE. The CDR3 is 15 amino acids. Here the CDR3 reads CASGFGLNQQETQYF. The CDR3 DNA follows: TGTGCCAGCGGGTTCGGACTAAACCAACAAGAGACCCAGTACTTC.

The J gene is TRBJ2-3, the V gene TRBV4-2; possible D gene TRBD1, 6 bases. V shed 0 bases and J shed 2 bases, with 12 bases lying between them. CDR1 is LGHNA, CDR2 YNFKEQ, per germline. This CDR3 comprises 16 residues. This CDR3 reads CASSQEGQGTTDTQYF. CDR3 bases: TGTGCCAGCAGCCAAGAAGGGCAGGGGACCACAGATACGCAGTATTTT.

This chain joins TRBV11-3 and TRBJ1-4; D unclear. The CDR3 loop spans 12 amino acids. Trimming cost V 2 bases and J 7 bases, with 5 bases left between them. Germline CDR1 SGHNT, CDR2 YENEEA. Written as DNA, the CDR3 is TGTGCCAGCAGCTTACGGGGTGAAAAACTGTTTTTT. Protein sequence: CASSLRGEKLFF.

The chain combines TRBV18 with TRBJ2-5, with TRBD1 matching 7 bases. Trimming removed 6 bases from V and 5 bases from J; junction bases left unmatched: 9. The CDR3 consists of 14 residues. Germline V gene sequence: CDR1 KGHSH, CDR2 LQKENI. CDR3 in DNA: TGTGCCAGCTCTCAGACAGGGAGTTGGGAGACCCAGTACTTC. Its translation is CASSQTGSWETQYF.

This chain uses TRBV2 with TRBJ1-5, with D maybe TRBD1 (5 bases). Trimming took off 6 bases at V and 5 bases at J, with 11 bases between the two ends. The CDR3 is 13 amino acids. Germline CDR1 reads SNHLY; CDR2 reads FYNNEI. For the CDR3, the DNA is TGTGCCAGCAGGGTCAGGGAGGATCAGCCCCAGCATTTT. It codes for CASRVREDQPQHF.

This clone appeared once. The J gene is TRBJ2-3, the V gene TRBV2; the D is unclear. Germline V gives CDR1 SNHLY, CDR2 FYNNEI. The CDR3 loop spans 15 amino acids. Trimming cost V 5 bases and J 0 bases, with 12 bases left between them. CDR3 region: CASSKQKTSTDTQYF. CDR3 DNA sequence: TGTGCCAGCAGTAAACAGAAAACTAGCACAGATACGCAGTATTTT.

This clone was observed a handful of times. This chain uses TRBV4-1 with TRBJ1-5; 10 bases are shared with TRBD1. Germline V gives CDR1 MGHRA, CDR2 YSYEKL. The CDR3 covers 17 residues. Germline trimming cut 3 bases from V and 6 bases from J; bases unmatched to any gene: 11. Written as DNA, the CDR3 is TGCGCCAGCAGCCAGCGACAGGGGGCAGTTTCGGGTCAGCCCCAGCATTTT. Residues: CASSQRQGAVSGQPQHF.

This chain joins TRBV28 and TRBJ1-5, with a weak D call TRBD1 (6 bases). Looked up from germline, CDR1 is MDHEN and CDR2 is SYDVKM. V shed 6 bases and J shed 0 bases, with 12 bases lying between them. The CDR3 is 15 residues long. The CDR3 DNA reads as TGTGCCAGCAGCCCATGGACAGTTAGCAATCAGCCCCAGCATTTT. The encoded protein is CASSPWTVSNQPQHF.

The chain recombines TRBV24-1 with TRBJ1-5, with 9 bases lining up with TRBD1. Trimming cost V 4 bases and J 3 bases; bases outside gene matches: 6. Germline V gives CDR1 KGHDR, CDR2 SFDVKD. This CDR3 comprises 16 residues. The CDR3, as DNA: TGTGCCACCAGTGACTCCGACAGGGGGGCCAATCAGCCCCAGCATTTT. This encodes CATSDSDRGANQPQHF.

The rearrangement links TRBV19 to TRBJ1-1; D possibly corresponds to TRBD1 (5 bases). Trimming removed 5 bases at V and 1 base at J, with 14 bases between. The CDR3 has 15 residues. In germline, CDR1 is LNHDA, CDR2 SQIVND (reference sequence). The CDR3 coding sequence is TGTGCCAGTAGTGCCCGGCAGGGTCCGAACACTGAAGCTTTCTTT. Translation: CASSARQGPNTEAFF.

V and J are TRBV14 and TRBJ1-1; unclear D gene. CDR1 is SGHDN and CDR2 is FVKESK in the germline V gene. The CDR3 has 14 residues. V gave up 1 base and J gave up 8 bases, with 14 bases separating them. CDR3 residues: CASSQVSVVREAFF. The DNA of the CDR3 is TGTGCCAGCAGCCAAGTGTCGGTTGTCAGGGAAGCTTTCTTT.

The rearrangement uses TRBV19 and TRBJ1-1, with unresolved D. Germline V gene sequence: CDR1 LNHDA, CDR2 SQIVND (reference sequence). V was shortened by 10 bases and J by 3 bases, with 15 bases between the two germline ends. CDR3 length: 13 residues. The CDR3 nucleotides are TGTGCCATATCAGCCCAGCGGCACACTGAAGCTTTCTTT. It codes for CAISAQRHTEAFF.

The rearrangement links TRBV6-2 or TRBV6-3 to TRBJ1-1; 9 bases are shared with TRBD1. CDR1 and CDR2 from the germline V gene are MNHEY and SVGEGT. This CDR3 is built from 12 residues. The V and J ends lost 6 bases and 8 bases, in that order; junction bases with no gene match: 4. As DNA, the CDR3 is TGTGCCAGCAGCGTGGGACAGGGAGAAGCTTTCTTT. This sequence encodes CASSVGQGEAFF.

The rearrangement joins TRBV7-2 to TRBJ1-2, with a possible D match to TRBD1 (5 bases). Looked up from germline, CDR1 is SGHTA and CDR2 is FQGNSA. The CDR3 has 13 amino acids. Trimming pared 7 bases from V and 2 bases from J, leaving 11 bases between. CDR3 in DNA: TGTGCCAGCACCTCGTACAGGAACTATGGCTACACCTTC. It codes for CASTSYRNYGYTF.

The chain carries TRBV5-7 and TRBJ2-1; D perhaps matches TRBD2 (5 bases). TRBV5-7 is reported as an ORF; its role is uncertain. V shed 5 bases and J shed 0 bases, with 18 bases lying between them. This CDR3 spans 17 amino acids. CDR3 coding DNA: TGTGCCAGCAGAGGAGAGACTACCATGAGCTCCTACAATGAGCAGTTCTTC. As protein: CASRGETTMSSYNEQFF.

The chain is built from TRBV4-2 and TRBJ2-5; 7 bases agree with TRBD2. CDR3 length equals 15 residues. The ends lost 2 bases at V and 5 bases at J; junction bases unmatched: 8. The germline V gene has CDR1 LGHNA and CDR2 YNFKEQ. The CDR3 nucleotides read TGTGCCAGCAGCCAATCGCTCTGGGGGGGGGAGACCCAGTACTTC. Protein sequence: CASSQSLWGGETQYF.

The rearrangement uses TRBV2 and TRBJ2-5, with TRBD1 identical over 7 bases. Germline V CDR1 and CDR2: SNHLY, FYNNEI. With 1 base clipped from V and 5 bases from J, the junction kept 10 bases outside the gene matches. The CDR3 loop spans 16 amino acids. This chain's CDR3 is CASSEVLPQGRETQYF. In DNA form, the CDR3 reads TGTGCCAGCAGTGAAGTCCTTCCACAGGGGCGGGAGACCCAGTACTTC.